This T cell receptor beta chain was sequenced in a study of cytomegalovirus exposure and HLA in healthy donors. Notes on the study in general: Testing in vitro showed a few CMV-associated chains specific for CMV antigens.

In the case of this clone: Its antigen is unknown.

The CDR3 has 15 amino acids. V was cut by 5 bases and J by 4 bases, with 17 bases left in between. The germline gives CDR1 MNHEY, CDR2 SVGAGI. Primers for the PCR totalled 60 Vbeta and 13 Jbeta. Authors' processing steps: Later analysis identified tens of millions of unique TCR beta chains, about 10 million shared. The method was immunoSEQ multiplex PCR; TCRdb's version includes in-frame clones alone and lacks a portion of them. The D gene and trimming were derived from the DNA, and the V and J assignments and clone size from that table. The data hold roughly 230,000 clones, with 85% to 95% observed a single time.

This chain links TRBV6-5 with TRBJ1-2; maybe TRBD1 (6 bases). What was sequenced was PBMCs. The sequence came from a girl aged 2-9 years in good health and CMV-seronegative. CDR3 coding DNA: TGTGCCAGCAGTCCAGGGGCCGGATTTACCTATGGCTACACCTTC. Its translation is CASSPGAGFTYGYTF.